This passage covers 18 T cell receptor beta chains from one sample sequenced in a study of tumor-infiltrating lymphocytes in primary liver carcinoma. DNA and RNA were both co-extracted from about 19-30 mg of bulk tissue that had not been sorted. From approximately 0.5 ug of total RNA, TCR beta-specific cDNA was reverse-transcribed using a constant-region primer. Nested multiplex PCR, run for three rounds with slightly modified ARM-PCR, yielded TCR beta libraries. TRBV1-TRBV30 forward primers paired with a C-beta reverse primer drove the first two PCR rounds, roughly 10 cycles each. TCRdb ran MiXCR on the multiplex PCR reads and lists one entry per CDR3 protein. There are around 88,000 distinct CDR3 sequences in the sample; just over 65% occur only once, and around 30% lies in the top ten. The sample taken for sequencing was tumor-adjacent normal liver tissue. These receptors were taken from a man aged 35 to 55 with primary liver carcinoma and hepatitis B virus infection.

Details on this clonotype: A read error is possible here, since a much larger clone lies one base away. The gene calls are TRBV5-6 and TRBJ2-7; D may correspond to TRBD1 or TRBD2 (5 bases each). V lost 4 bases and J 6 bases, leaving 17 bases between the germline ends. Germline V gene data show CDR1 as SGHDT and CDR2 as YYEEEE. The CDR3 is made up of 14 amino acids. CDR3 coding DNA: TGTGCCAGCAGCCAGGACAAGGAGGAGGTCGAGCAGTACTTC. It codes for CASSQDKEEVEQYF.

This clonotype was seen only once. No conserved phenylalanine or tryptophan is present at the end of the CDR3, so a read error is the likely explanation. This rearrangement joins TRBV11-2 to TRBJ1-2; D uncertain. Germline CDR1 reads SGHAT; CDR2 reads FQNNGV. Between the trimmed V and J ends, which lost 7 bases and 4 bases, there was a span of 16 bases. The CDR3 is 14 amino acids. The CDR3 sequence: CASNPGPILYGYTL. The CDR3 DNA is TGTGCCAGCAACCCCGGACCGATTCTCTATGGCTACACCCTC.

This clonotype was observed a handful of times. Relative to the germline gene, one junction end is altered; a read error may explain this. The chain is built from TRBV2 and TRBJ2-7, with 9 bases aligning to TRBD2. This CDR3 region has 14 residues. CDR1 and CDR2 from the germline V gene are SNHLY and FYNNEI. CDR3 sequence: CASREAGGRGEQYF. The CDR3 DNA reads TGTGCCAGCAGGGAAGCGGGAGGAAGGGGCGAGCAGTACTTC.

This clonotype was seen once. No conserved phenylalanine or tryptophan is present at the end of the CDR3, so a read error is the likely explanation. The chain uses TRBV11-2 and TRBJ2-3; 13 nucleotides line up with TRBD2. CDR1 is SGHAT, CDR2 FQNNGV, per germline. The CDR3 runs 18 residues. CDR3 region: CASSLTTSGRARRDTQYS. CDR3 sequence (DNA): TGTGCCAGCAGCTTAACTACTAGCGGGAGGGCGAGGCGAGATACACAGTATTCT.

A single count supports this clonotype. The chain recombines TRBV4-2 with TRBJ2-2; D unresolved. Deletions cut 3 bases from V and 1 base from J, with 15 bases between. This CDR3 is built from 17 residues. CDR1 is LGHNA, CDR2 YNFKEQ, per germline. CDR3 nucleotide sequence: TGTGCCAGCAGCCATGATAGGTCAGTGCGGAACACCGGGGAGCTGTTTTTT. It translates to CASSHDRSVRNTGELFF.

Notes on this clonotype: A read error may produce the germline difference seen at one junction end. This chain uses TRBV30 with TRBJ1-1, with D unresolved. The CDR3 runs 12 residues. The germline CDR1 and CDR2 sequences are GTSNPN and SVGIG (reference sequence). The DNA for the CDR3 is TGTGCCTGGACGCACGGGAACCCTGAAGCTTTCTTT. It specifies CAWTHGNPEAFF.

The chain recombines TRBV11-2 with TRBJ2-7, with 9 bases lining up with TRBD1. The J segment lost 2 bases and the V segment lost 5 bases, leaving 10 bases of the junction unmatched. Germline V gives CDR1 SGHAT, CDR2 FQNNGV. The CDR3 loop spans 16 amino acids. CDR3 coding DNA: TGTGCCAGCAGCATGGGTCGGGACAGGGTCCCCTACGAGCAGTACTTC. Protein sequence: CASSMGRDRVPYEQYF.

The rearrangement joins TRBV4-1 to TRBJ2-3, with a tentative D call TRBD2 (10 bases). Germline CDR1 reads MGHRA; CDR2 reads YSYEKL. This CDR3 spans 24 amino acids. Trimming stripped 3 bases from V and 5 bases from J, with 42 bases between. In DNA, the CDR3 is TGCGCCAGCAGCCAGCCTGCCGGGACAGGGATCGCTAGCGGGAGTAGGCCCGGCATAGATACGCAGTATTTT. This translates into CASSQPAGTGIASGSRPGIDTQYF.

To note about this clonotype: Since a much larger clone is just one base distant, this may be a read error. No conserved phenylalanine or tryptophan is present at the end of the CDR3, so a read error is the likely explanation. The V gene is TRBV10-3, the J gene TRBJ1-5; D uncertain. The CDR3 is 12 residues long. V was cut by 3 bases and J by 7 bases, with 7 bases left in between. CDR1 ENHRY and CDR2 SYGVKD come from the germline V gene. CDR3 sequence (DNA): TGTGCCATCAGTGAAGGAAACCAGCCCCAGCATTAT. Its protein is CAISEGNQPQHY.

This chain joins TRBV11-2 and TRBJ2-5; D remains ambiguous. CDR3 length: 14 amino acids. The ends were cut back, 4 bases at V and 7 bases at J, with 16 bases in the middle. Per the germline V gene, CDR1 is SGHAT and CDR2 is FQNNGV. CDR3 bases: TGTGCCAGCAGCTCAATGTACTCACCTCGGACCCAGTACTTC. It yields the protein CASSSMYSPRTQYF.

The chain couples TRBV5-4 to TRBJ2-7; D is uncertain. This CDR3 region has 14 residues. Germline V gene sequence: CDR1 SGHNT, CDR2 YYREEE (reference sequence). V was pared by 4 bases and J by 0 bases, with 11 bases between. CDR3 in amino acids: CASSAGYSSYEQYF. CDR3 coding DNA: TGTGCCAGCAGCGCCGGTTATAGCTCCTACGAGCAGTACTTC.

A remark on this clonotype: An end of the junction differs from the germline gene, which may be a read error. V and J are TRBV11-2 and TRBJ2-3; no reliable D call. The germline CDR1 and CDR2 sequences are SGHAT and FQNNGV. This CDR3 contains 14 residues. The CDR3 spells CVSSLERDTDTQYF. The DNA for the CDR3 is TGTGTCAGCAGCTTAGAAAGAGACACAGATACACAGTATTTT.

The chain's CDR3 is CANISDSYEQYF. CDR3 nucleotide sequence: TGTGCCAACATTAGCGACTCCTACGAGCAGTACTTC. This sequence joins TRBV6-5 and TRBJ2-7; possibly TRBD2 for D (5 bases). This CDR3 has 12 amino acids. Trimming shortened V by 10 bases and J by 0 bases, and 10 bases separated the two germline ends. Germline V gives CDR1 MNHEY, CDR2 SVGAGI.

Concerning this clonotype itself: This could be a read error, since a much larger clone is one nucleotide away. This rearrangement joins TRBV10-3 to TRBJ2-3, with TRBD2 identical over 9 bases. This CDR3 has 15 amino acids. CDR1 is ENHRY and CDR2 is SYGVKD in the germline V gene. In DNA, the CDR3 is TGTGCCATCAGGGGAGCGGGAGGTGGCGCAGATAAGCAGTATTTT. It specifies CAIRGAGGGADKQYF.

This clonotype was seen only a few times. V gene TRBV13 combines with J gene TRBJ2-5; 8 nucleotides agree with TRBD2. V lost 3 bases, J lost 2 bases, and 5 bases stayed unmatched. The CDR3 consists of 15 residues. From germline, CDR1 is PRHDT and CDR2 FYEKMQ (reference sequence). In DNA form, the CDR3 reads TGTGCCAGCAGCTTGGGACTAGGGAGACAAGAGACCCAGTACTTC. Protein product: CASSLGLGRQETQYF.

This clonotype was found many times. The chain couples TRBV10-3 to TRBJ1-5; weak D call: TRBD1 (5 bases). Trimming stripped 5 bases from V and 0 bases from J, with 17 bases between. CDR3 length: 17 amino acids. Per the germline V gene, CDR1 is ENHRY and CDR2 is SYGVKD. CDR3 sequence (DNA): TGTGCCATCAGTCCAAGTGCGGGGGTCCCTAGCAATCAGCCCCAGCATTTT. Translation gives CAISPSAGVPSNQPQHF.

In regard to this clonotype: A read error is possible here, since a much larger clone lies one base away. The rearrangement links TRBV12-3 or TRBV12-4 to TRBJ2-2, with D perhaps TRBD2 (5 bases). This CDR3 is 15 amino acids long. The CDR3 region is CASSLGRWNTGELLF. CDR3 bases: TGTGCCAGCAGTTTGGGTCGCTGGAACACCGGGGAGCTGCTTTTT.

Remarks on this clonotype: One end of the junction does not line up with germline, which may come from a read error. J is TRBJ2-7 and V is TRBV11-2; D not resolved. This CDR3 is built from 13 residues. Germline CDR1 and CDR2: SGHAT and FQNNGV. DNA for the CDR3: TGTGCCAGCAGCTTAGATGGGCGCGCCGAGCAATACTTC. Translating gives CASSLDGRAEQYF.